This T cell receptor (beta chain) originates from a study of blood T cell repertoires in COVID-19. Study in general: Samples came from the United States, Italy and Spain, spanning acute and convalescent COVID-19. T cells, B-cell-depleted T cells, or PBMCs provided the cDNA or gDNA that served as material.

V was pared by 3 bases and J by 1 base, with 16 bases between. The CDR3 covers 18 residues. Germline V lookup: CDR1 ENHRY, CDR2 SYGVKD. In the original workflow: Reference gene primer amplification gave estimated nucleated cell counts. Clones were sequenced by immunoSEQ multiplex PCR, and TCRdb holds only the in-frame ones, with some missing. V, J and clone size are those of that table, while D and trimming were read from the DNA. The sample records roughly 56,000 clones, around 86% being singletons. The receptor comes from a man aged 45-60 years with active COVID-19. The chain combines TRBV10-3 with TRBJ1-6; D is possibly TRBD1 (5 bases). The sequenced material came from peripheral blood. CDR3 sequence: CAISDPGQGGSYNSPLHF. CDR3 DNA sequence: TGTGCCATCAGTGACCCCGGGCAGGGAGGTTCCTATAATTCACCCCTCCACTTT.